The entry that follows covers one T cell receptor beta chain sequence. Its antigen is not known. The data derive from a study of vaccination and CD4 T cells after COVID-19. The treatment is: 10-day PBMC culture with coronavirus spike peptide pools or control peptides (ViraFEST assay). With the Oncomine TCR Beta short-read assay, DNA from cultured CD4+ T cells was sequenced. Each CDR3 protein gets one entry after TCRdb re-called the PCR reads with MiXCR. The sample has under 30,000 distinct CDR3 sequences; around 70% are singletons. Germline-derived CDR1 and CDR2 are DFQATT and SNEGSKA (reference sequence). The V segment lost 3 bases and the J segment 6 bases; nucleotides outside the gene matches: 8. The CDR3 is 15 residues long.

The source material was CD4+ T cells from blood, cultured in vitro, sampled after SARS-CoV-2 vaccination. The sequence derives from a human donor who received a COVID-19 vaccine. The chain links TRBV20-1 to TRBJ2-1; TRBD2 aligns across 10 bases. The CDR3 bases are TGCAGTGCTAGGGGGGGACTAGCGTTTGTCAATGAGCAGTTCTTC. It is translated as CSARGGLAFVNEQFF.